One and the same sample provided the 28 T cell receptor beta chains below, sequenced in a study of blood T cell repertoires in COVID-19. Clones were sequenced by immunoSEQ multiplex PCR, and TCRdb holds only the in-frame ones, with some missing. Of under 300,000 clones in the sample, approximately 90% are singletons; the top ten hold 15%. Sequenced sample: PBMCs or T cells enriched from blood (not recorded which). The receptor set was obtained from a man between 18 and 35 years old who had recovered from COVID-19.

The chain couples TRBV19 to TRBJ2-1, with a weak D call TRBD2 (6 bases). The V end was cut by 6 bases, the J end by 6 bases, with 27 bases between. CDR1 and CDR2 (germline): LNHDA, SQIVND (reference sequence). This CDR3 has 18 amino acids. CDR3 in amino acids: CASRSGTRASEVGNEQFF. For the CDR3, the DNA is TGTGCCAGTAGGTCAGGGACTCGAGCATCGGAAGTCGGCAATGAGCAGTTCTTC.

The chain is built from TRBV4-2 and TRBJ1-2, with D tentatively TRBD1 (5 bases). V was trimmed by 3 bases and J by 3 bases, leaving 14 bases between them. CDR1 and CDR2 (germline): LGHNA, YNFKEQ. This CDR3 has 15 amino acids. The CDR3 DNA reads TGTGCCAGCAGCCACCCCGGGACGGGGGACTATGGCTACACCTTC. Translating it yields CASSHPGTGDYGYTF.

V is TRBV18 and J is TRBJ2-5; D may be TRBD1 (6 bases). Germline V lookup: CDR1 KGHSH, CDR2 LQKENI. V lost 3 bases, J lost 3 bases, and 17 bases lay in between. The CDR3 loop spans 16 amino acids. In DNA, the CDR3 is TGTGCCAGCTCACCGAAAAAACGGACAGAAGAAGAGACCCAGTACTTC. Encoded protein: CASSPKKRTEEETQYF.

The rearrangement joins TRBV24-1 to TRBJ1-1; D might be TRBD1 (6 bases). In germline, CDR1 is KGHDR, CDR2 SFDVKD. This CDR3 has 14 residues. V dropped 2 bases and J dropped 9 bases, with 15 bases sitting between them. This CDR3 reads CATSDSRGKSKAFF. CDR3 nucleotide sequence: TGTGCCACCAGTGATTCCAGGGGTAAGTCGAAAGCTTTCTTT.

The chain employs TRBV29-1 and TRBJ2-1; a possible D gene is TRBD1 (5 bases). This CDR3 has 15 amino acids. Germline V gene lookup returns CDR1 SQVTM and CDR2 ANQGSEA. V was shortened by 0 bases and J by 3 bases, with 12 bases between the two germline ends. As DNA, the CDR3 is TGCAGCGTTGAAGATCAGGGATGGGACTACAATGAGCAGTTCTTC. Its translation is CSVEDQGWDYNEQFF.

This clone appeared once. V and J are TRBV28 and TRBJ2-3, with 13 bases identical to TRBD2. J lost 3 bases, V lost 6 bases, and 6 bases had no gene match. This CDR3 spans 16 amino acids. Germline CDR1 and CDR2: MDHEN and SYDVKM. CDR3 protein: CASSDGLAGVTDTQYF. The CDR3 nucleotides are TGTGCCAGCAGCGACGGACTAGCGGGAGTGACAGATACGCAGTATTTT.

This chain links TRBV30 with TRBJ1-4; 9 bases line up with TRBD1. The V and J ends lost 3 bases and 7 bases, in that order; junction bases with no gene match: 6. Germline assignment: CDR1 GTSNPN and CDR2 SVGIG (reference sequence). This CDR3 is built from 14 residues. DNA of the CDR3: TGTGCCTGGAGGGAGACAGGGGGGAGTGAAAAACTGTTTTTT. Amino acid sequence: CAWRETGGSEKLFF.

The chain combines TRBV5-1 with TRBJ2-2; possibly TRBD1 for D (6 bases). The CDR3 contains 20 residues. Trimming pared 4 bases from V and 0 bases from J, leaving 25 bases between. CDR1 and CDR2 (germline): SGHRS, YFSETQ. The CDR3 region has the DNA TGCGCCAGCAGCCTTATCCGGACCGGGTTTGGGACATCGAACACCGGGGAGCTGTTTTTT. It yields the protein CASSLIRTGFGTSNTGELFF.

This clone was seen only once. The V call is TRBV30, the J call TRBJ1-4; 8 positions match TRBD1. The V segment lost 1 base and the J segment 10 bases; nucleotides outside the gene matches: 2. Germline V CDR1 and CDR2: GTSNPN, SVGIG (reference sequence). The CDR3 has 12 residues. The CDR3 DNA sequence: TGTGCCTGGAGTGGAACAGGGGGAAAACTGTTTTTT. Protein product: CAWSGTGGKLFF.

This chain joins TRBV29-1 and TRBJ1-1; 9 bases are shared with TRBD1. Losses at the gene ends were 4 bases for V and 5 bases for J; bases not matched to a gene: 11. The CDR3 has 15 amino acids. In germline, CDR1 is SQVTM, CDR2 ANQGSEA. The CDR3 reads CSVGRFTGGATEAFF. As DNA, the CDR3 is TGCAGCGTTGGCCGATTCACAGGGGGCGCGACTGAAGCTTTCTTT.

The chain recombines TRBV28 with TRBJ1-2; weak D call: TRBD1 (6 bases). From germline, CDR1 is MDHEN and CDR2 SYDVKM. This CDR3 comprises 15 residues. Trimming stripped 4 bases from V and 3 bases from J, with 15 bases between. The CDR3 sequence: CASSYLDSPYYGYTF. The CDR3 nucleotides are TGTGCCAGCAGTTACCTGGACAGCCCGTACTATGGCTACACCTTC.

The chain joins TRBV19 to TRBJ1-5, with 7 bases that match TRBD1. V shed 5 bases and J 2 bases; nucleotides not matched to a gene: 6. The CDR3 has 15 residues. Germline V gene sequence: CDR1 LNHDA, CDR2 SQIVND (reference sequence). This CDR3 reads CASSPSQGGNQPQHF. The CDR3 nucleotides read TGTGCCAGTAGTCCGAGCCAGGGGGGCAATCAGCCCCAGCATTTT.

The chain joins TRBV2 to TRBJ1-3; no clear D gene. V was clipped by 6 bases and J by 11 bases, with 14 bases between them. This CDR3 has 12 residues. Germline values: CDR1 SNHLY, CDR2 FYNNEI. The CDR3 DNA reads TGTGCCAGCAGGACCCTTTCCAGCGCCATATATTTT. This encodes CASRTLSSAIYF.

V gene TRBV13 combines with J gene TRBJ2-5, with 12 bases aligning to TRBD2. Germline CDR1 reads PRHDT; CDR2 reads FYEKMQ (reference sequence). There are 18 residues in the CDR3. Unmatched junction bases numbered 15, after V lost 5 bases and J lost 5 bases. The CDR3 DNA sequence: TGTGCCAGCAGCCCAGGACTAGCGGGGTTCGCCGGGGCGGAGACCCAGTACTTC. This codes for CASSPGLAGFAGAETQYF. Full variable domain (outside the CDR3, taken from reference TRBV13 and TRBJ2-5): AAGVIQSPRHLIKEKRETATLKCYPIPRHDTVYWYQQGPGQDPQFLISFYEKMQSDKGSIPDRFSAQQFSDYHSELNMSSLELGDSALYFCASSPGLAGFAGAETQYFGPGTRLLVL.

The V and J genes are TRBV12-3 or TRBV12-4 and TRBJ1-2, with D perhaps TRBD1 (5 bases). The CDR3 consists of 11 residues. Deletions cut 5 bases from V and 14 bases from J, with 15 bases between. CDR3 residues: CASSLLSGKTF. CDR3 sequence (DNA): TGTGCCAGCAGTCTTTTGTCAGGGAAGACCTTC.

The CDR3 region is CASSRGGVETQYF. DNA of the CDR3: TGTGCCAGCAGCAGGGGAGGCGTCGAGACCCAGTACTTC. This chain links TRBV21-1 with TRBJ2-5; the tabulated D call, TRBD2, remains unverified against the DNA. TRBV21-1 constitutes a pseudogene. The CDR3 length is 13 residues.

The chain joins TRBV3-1 (or the pseudogene TRBV3-2) to TRBJ1-2; no clear D gene. Germline CDR1 reads LGHDT; CDR2 reads YNNKEL (reference sequence). Trimming cost V 0 bases and J 7 bases, with 12 bases left between them. This CDR3 is built from 14 residues. This CDR3 is CASSQDFGRGGYTF. CDR3 nucleotides: TGTGCCAGCAGCCAAGATTTCGGGAGAGGTGGCTACACCTTC.

V is TRBV24-1 and J is TRBJ2-5, with D uncertain. This CDR3 contains 13 residues. V gave up 3 bases and J gave up 5 bases, with 9 bases separating them. CDR1 is KGHDR and CDR2 is SFDVKD in the germline V gene. CDR3 protein: CATSDTLLETQYF. DNA for the CDR3: TGTGCCACCAGTGATACTCTTCTGGAGACCCAGTACTTC.

The chain carries TRBV29-1 and TRBJ1-2; D perhaps matches TRBD1 (6 bases). From germline, CDR1 is SQVTM and CDR2 ANQGSEA. Trimming took off 6 bases at V and 3 bases at J, with 14 bases between the two ends. This CDR3 is 13 amino acids long. The CDR3 loop reads CSVEQGSDYGYTF. CDR3 DNA sequence: TGCAGCGTGGAACAGGGAAGTGACTATGGCTACACCTTC. Full variable domain (remainder filled in from reference TRBV29-1 and TRBJ1-2): SAVISQKPSRDICQRGTSLTIQCQVDSQVTMMFWYRQQPGQSLTLIATANQGSEATYESGFVIDKFPISRPNLTFSTLTVSNMSPEDSSIYLCSVEQGSDYGYTFGSGTRLTVV.

This clone was seen a few times. The rearrangement joins TRBV6-4 to TRBJ2-1; D call uncertain. V was shortened by 3 bases and J by 0 bases, with 3 bases between the two germline ends. Germline loops: CDR1 MRHNA, CDR2 SNTAGT. This CDR3 contains 13 residues. The CDR3 DNA sequence: TGTGCCAGCAGTGAGAGCTCCTACAATGAGCAGTTCTTC. Translating it yields CASSESSYNEQFF.

V is TRBV4-2 and J is TRBJ2-7; perhaps TRBD2 as D (5 bases). The CDR3 spans 16 residues. Germline V gene data show CDR1 as LGHNA and CDR2 as YNFKEQ. V lost 0 bases to trimming and J lost 4 bases, with 16 bases between them. Here the CDR3 DNA reads TGTGCCAGCAGCCAAGATTGGAGCGGTGGGATATACGAGCAGTACTTC. Its translation: CASSQDWSGGIYEQYF.

This sequence joins TRBV4-1 and TRBJ2-2; maybe TRBD2 (5 bases). Trimming cost V 0 bases and J 6 bases, with 11 bases left between them. CDR3 length equals 15 residues. CDR1 MGHRA and CDR2 YSYEKL come from the germline V gene. Here the CDR3 reads CASSQEGNSAGELFF. The CDR3 DNA follows: TGCGCCAGCAGCCAAGAGGGAAATAGCGCCGGGGAGCTGTTTTTT.

CDR3 sequence (DNA): TGTGCCAGCAGTTTAACAGGGGTTAATTCACCCCTCCACTTT. This codes for CASSLTGVNSPLHF. This sequence joins TRBV27 and TRBJ1-6, with TRBD1 identical over 7 bases. Looked up from germline, CDR1 is MNHEY and CDR2 is SMNVEV (reference sequence). V gave up 2 bases and J gave up 6 bases; unmatched junction bases: 1. The length of the CDR3 is 14 residues.

The chain joins TRBV14 to TRBJ2-7; TRBD2 is a possible D gene (5 bases). This CDR3 spans 13 amino acids. Trimming shortened V by 4 bases and J by 0 bases, and 7 bases separated the two germline ends. The germline CDR1 and CDR2 sequences are SGHDN and FVKESK. Here the CDR3 reads CASSPTNSYEQYF. CDR3 nucleotide sequence: TGTGCCAGCAGCCCGACTAACTCCTACGAGCAGTACTTC.

The rearrangement joins TRBV27 to TRBJ2-7; TRBD1 agrees at 8 bases. CDR3 length: 15 residues. Germline CDR1 MNHEY, CDR2 SMNVEV (reference sequence). V was pared by 7 bases and J by 5 bases, with 13 bases of the junction left unmatched. CDR3 sequence (DNA): TGTGCCAGCACACTTAGCGGACAGGGTTACCACGAGCAGTACTTC. Amino acids: CASTLSGQGYHEQYF.

The chain employs TRBV27 and TRBJ2-3, with 7 bases aligning to TRBD1. CDR1 is MNHEY and CDR2 is SMNVEV in the germline V gene (reference sequence). This CDR3 has 15 residues. Trimming at V came to 5 bases and at J to 2 bases, leaving 7 bases not matched to a gene. In nucleotides, the CDR3 is TGTGCCAGCAGTCACGGGACAGCCCCCACAGATACGCAGTATTTT. Protein: CASSHGTAPTDTQYF.

This chain links TRBV5-6 with TRBJ2-5; 7 bases are shared with TRBD2. The CDR3 contains 14 residues. With V trimmed by 4 bases and J by 2 bases, 5 bases remained unmatched. The germline V gene has CDR1 SGHDT and CDR2 YYEEEE. CDR3 DNA: TGTGCCAGCAGCATCGGGGGGACTCAAGAGACCCAGTACTTC. It codes for CASSIGGTQETQYF.

The V call is TRBV6-6, the J call TRBJ1-4, with a tentative D call TRBD1 (5 bases). Trimming removed 7 bases at V and 4 bases at J, with 16 bases between. The germline V gene has CDR1 MNHNY and CDR2 SVGAGI (reference sequence). This CDR3 region has 15 residues. CDR3: CASIGRDDDNEKLFF. The CDR3 bases are TGTGCCAGCATTGGCAGGGATGATGATAATGAAAAACTGTTTTTT.